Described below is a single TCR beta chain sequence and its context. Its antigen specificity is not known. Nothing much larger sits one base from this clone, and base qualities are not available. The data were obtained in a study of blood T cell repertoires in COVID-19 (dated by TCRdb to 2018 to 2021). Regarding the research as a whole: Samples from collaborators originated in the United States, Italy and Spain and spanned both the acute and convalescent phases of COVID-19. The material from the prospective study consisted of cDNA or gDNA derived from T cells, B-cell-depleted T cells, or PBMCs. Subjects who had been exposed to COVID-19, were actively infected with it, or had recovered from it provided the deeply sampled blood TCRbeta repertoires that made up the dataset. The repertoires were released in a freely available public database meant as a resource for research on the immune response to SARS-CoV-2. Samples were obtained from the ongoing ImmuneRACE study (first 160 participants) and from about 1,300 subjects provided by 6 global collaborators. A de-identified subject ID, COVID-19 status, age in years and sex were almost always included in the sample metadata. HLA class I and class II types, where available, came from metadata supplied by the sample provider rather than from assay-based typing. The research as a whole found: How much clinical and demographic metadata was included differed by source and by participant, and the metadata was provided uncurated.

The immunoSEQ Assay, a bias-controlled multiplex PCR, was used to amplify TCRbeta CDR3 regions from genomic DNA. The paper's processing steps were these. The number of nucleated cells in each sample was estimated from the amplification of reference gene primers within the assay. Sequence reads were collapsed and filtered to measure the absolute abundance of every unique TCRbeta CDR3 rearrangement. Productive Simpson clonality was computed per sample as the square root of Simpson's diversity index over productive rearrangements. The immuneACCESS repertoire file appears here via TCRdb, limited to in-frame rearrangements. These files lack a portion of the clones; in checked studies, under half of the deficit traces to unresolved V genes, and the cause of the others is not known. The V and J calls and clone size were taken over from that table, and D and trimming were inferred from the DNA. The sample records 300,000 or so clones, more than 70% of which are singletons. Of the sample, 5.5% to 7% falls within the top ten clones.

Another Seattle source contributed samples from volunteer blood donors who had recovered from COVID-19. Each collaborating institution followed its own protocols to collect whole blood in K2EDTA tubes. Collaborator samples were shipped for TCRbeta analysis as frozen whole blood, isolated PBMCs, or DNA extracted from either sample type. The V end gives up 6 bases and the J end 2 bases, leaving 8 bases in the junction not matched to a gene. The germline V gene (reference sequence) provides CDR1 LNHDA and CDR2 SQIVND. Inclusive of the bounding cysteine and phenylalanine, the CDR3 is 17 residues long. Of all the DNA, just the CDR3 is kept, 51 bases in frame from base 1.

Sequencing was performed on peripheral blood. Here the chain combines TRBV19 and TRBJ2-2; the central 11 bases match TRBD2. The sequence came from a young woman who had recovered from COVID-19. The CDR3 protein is CASSQLTSGANTGELFF. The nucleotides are TGTGCCAGTAGCCAACTGACTAGCGGGGCCAACACCGGGGAGCTGTTTTTT.